This TCR beta chain was sequenced during a study of CD8+CD57+ T cells in acquired aplastic anemia. The overall study: Sorted cells (CD4+ and CD8+) yielded DNA amounts that averaged approximately 3.2 ug. Healthy CD8+ samples averaged about 11.0 million reads.

Profiles of TCR beta VDJ and CDR3 were generated from a genomic DNA template. TCRdb passed the reads through MiXCR, listing each CDR3 protein once. The sample consists of roughly 420,000 distinct CDR3 sequences, roughly 64% of them appearing once. Study conclusions and caveats: Found in both controls and patients were around 29 CD8+ CDR3 sequences. For CD8+ Simpson's diversity, patients and controls showed no significant difference.

The CDR3 consists of 19 residues. The V gene's germline CDR1 is SGHTS and CDR2 YDEGEE. V lost 3 bases and J 6 bases, leaving 30 bases between the germline ends. This clonotype showed up many times. Its antigen remains unknown. This sequence was found in a human donor in good health, serving as a control. Sequenced sample: sorted CD4+, CD8+, or CD8+CD57+ T cells (not recorded which) from PBMCs. V usage is TRBV5-8 and J usage is TRBJ1-2, with D maybe TRBD1 (6 bases). Here the CDR3 DNA reads TGTGCCAGCAGCTGGTATGCCTGGGGCAGGGGAACACAGATTCATGGCTACACCTTC. It encodes CASSWYAWGRGTQIHGYTF.